The rows below give T cell receptor beta chains drawn from one sample of a study of cytomegalovirus exposure and HLA in healthy donors. Data came from immunoSEQ multiplex PCR; TCRdb stores just in-frame clones and leaves some out. The sample has 150,000 to 200,000 clones; around 80% are singletons. The sequencing sample was made of PBMCs. Receptors were obtained from a woman in her 30s in good health and CMV-seronegative. CDR3s include the opening cysteine and the closing phenylalanine or tryptophan. A D gene is named only where the DNA matches it firmly. Some rows mark clone size as missing; the rest say once, few, many or name a class of expanded clone.

cdr3_nt,cdr3_aa,clone_size,j_call,v_call,d_call
TGTGCCAGCAGTCCTGGACAGGGTCGGGAAAAACTGTTTTTT,CASSPGQGREKLFF,-,TRBJ1-4,TRBV28,TRBD1
TGTGCCAGCAGCCCGCGGACAGGGGGTACGACCCAAGAGACCCAGTACTTC,CASSPRTGGTTQETQYF,-,TRBJ2-5,TRBV7-9,TRBD1
TGTGCCAGTAGTTCCCTGACGGGTTCAAGCACAGATACGCAGTATTTT,CASSSLTGSSTDTQYF,-,TRBJ2-3,TRBV19,-
TGTGCTAGTGGTTTGTGGCAGGGAAACACCGGGGAGCTGTTTTTT,CASGLWQGNTGELFF,-,TRBJ2-2,TRBV12-5,-
TGTGCCAGCAGCTTAGGGAGGACAGGGGCGCGACCCTCCTACGAGCAGTACTTC,CASSLGRTGARPSYEQYF,-,TRBJ2-7,TRBV11-1,TRBD1
TGTGCCAGCAGGTCACCCGGGACAGGGGGAAAGGGGCAGTACTTC,CASRSPGTGGKGQYF,-,TRBJ2-7,TRBV6-5,TRBD1
TGTGCCAGCAGCCAAGCAGCAGGGGTGGTTTTTCCCCAGCATTTT,CASSQAAGVVFPQHF,few,TRBJ1-5,TRBV14,-
TGTGCCAGCAGTCGCGGGACAGGGACCCGCAGACCATTGAACACTGAAGCTTTCTTT,CASSRGTGTRRPLNTEAFF,-,TRBJ1-1,TRBV27,TRBD1
TGTGCCAGCAGTTTTCGGTCTTTTGGCTACACCTTC,CASSFRSFGYTF,-,TRBJ1-2,TRBV28,-
TGCAGCGTTGAAGGGACTAGGAACACTGAAGCTTTCTTT,CSVEGTRNTEAFF,-,TRBJ1-1,TRBV29-1,-
TGTGCCAGCAGCTTAGTTAGGACGAAGGACTACTTCTACGAGCAGTACTTC,CASSLVRTKDYFYEQYF,-,TRBJ2-7,TRBV11-2,-
TGTGCCAGCAGCGTTGGGACAGGGGCCCCGGAGACCCAGTACTTC,CASSVGTGAPETQYF,-,TRBJ2-5,TRBV9,TRBD1
TGTGCCAGCAGCTCCACGGACAGGGTCGAGGTCAAACACACCGGGGAGCTGTTTTTT,CASSSTDRVEVKHTGELFF,once,TRBJ2-2,TRBV11-2,TRBD1
TGTGCCAGCAAGCCGACTAGCGGGGGGGCTAAGCAGTACTTC,CASKPTSGGAKQYF,-,TRBJ2-7,TRBV6-5,TRBD2
TGTGCCAGCAGCTTAGCGGGAGGGCCAAACATTCAGTACTTC,CASSLAGGPNIQYF,once,TRBJ2-4,TRBV13,TRBD2
TGTGCCAGCAGCGAGACTAGCGTCTCCTACGAGCAGTACTTC,CASSETSVSYEQYF,-,TRBJ2-7,TRBV7-9,TRBD2
TGTGCCAGCAGCCGAGGACAGGGGGCAAAGCAGTACTTC,CASSRGQGAKQYF,-,TRBJ2-7,TRBV6-6,TRBD1
TGTGCCAGCAGTTACGGGCTAGCGGGGGGCACAGATACGCAGTATTTT,CASSYGLAGGTDTQYF,-,TRBJ2-3,TRBV6-5,TRBD2
TGCAGCGGCGGGGCGTCGAACTATGGCTACACCTTC,CSGGASNYGYTF,-,TRBJ1-2,TRBV29-1,-
TGTGCCAGCAGTTACTCGAACAGGTTTACCGGGGAGCTGTTTTTT,CASSYSNRFTGELFF,-,TRBJ2-2,TRBV6-5,-
TGTGCCAGCAGCTTCCGGCAGGGTATAGATACGCAGTATTTT,CASSFRQGIDTQYF,-,TRBJ2-3,TRBV11-2,-
TGTGCCAGCAGGCTGGACAGGTCGCGAGAAAAACTGTTTTTT,CASRLDRSREKLFF,-,TRBJ1-4,TRBV6-5,TRBD1
TGTGCCAGCAGTTCACCGGGACAGCCCAATCAGCCCCAGCATTTT,CASSSPGQPNQPQHF,-,TRBJ1-5,TRBV27,TRBD1
TGTGCCTTTGGGACAGGTTACTATGGCTACACCTTC,CAFGTGYYGYTF,-,TRBJ1-2,TRBV30,TRBD1
TGTGCCAGTAAAAAAATCGGGGGGACTAGCGCCTACAATGAGCAGTTCTTC,CASKKIGGTSAYNEQFF,-,TRBJ2-1,TRBV19,TRBD2
TGTGCCCGAAAGACGACTAGTCTCGGTCGTGTAGATACGCAGTATTTT,CARKTTSLGRVDTQYF,-,TRBJ2-3,TRBV7-2,-
TGTGCCAGTAGTTTCGGAGTCACAGATACGCAGTATTTT,CASSFGVTDTQYF,-,TRBJ2-3,TRBV19,-
TGTGCCAGCACCAGGTTGGCGTCTAGCAGCTCCTACAATGAGCAGTTCTTC,CASTRLASSSSYNEQFF,-,TRBJ2-1,TRBV7-2,-
TGCGCCAGCAGCTTGGTACGGGGTGATGGCTACACCTTC,CASSLVRGDGYTF,-,TRBJ1-2,TRBV5-1,-
TGTGCCTGGAGGTCGGCAGGGTGGACCGGGGAGCTGTTTTTT,CAWRSAGWTGELFF,-,TRBJ2-2,TRBV30,-
TGTGCCTCTGGAGTTGGGGGCACCTACGAGCAGTACTTC,CASGVGGTYEQYF,few,TRBJ2-7,TRBV25-1,-
TGCGCCAGCGGCCGAGGGGGCCCAGTGAGCACTGAAGCTTTCTTT,CASGRGGPVSTEAFF,-,TRBJ1-1,TRBV5-1,TRBD1
TGTGCCAGCAGTTTATCGGGGGGTGGGGTGGGCACTGAAGCTTTCTTT,CASSLSGGGVGTEAFF,-,TRBJ1-1,TRBV27,-
TGTGCCAGCAGGAAGCAGGGGGATTCACCCCTCCACTTT,CASRKQGDSPLHF,-,TRBJ1-6,TRBV9,TRBD1
TGTGCCAGCATTTTACAGGGGGCTGCTCAGCCCCAGCATTTT,CASILQGAAQPQHF,-,TRBJ1-5,TRBV6-1,TRBD1
TGCGCCAGCAGCCAAGCGGGATCCGGAAACACCATATATTTT,CASSQAGSGNTIYF,-,TRBJ1-3,TRBV5-1,-
TGTGCCAGCAGCCCCCAAGGGGGAACTGAAGCTTTCTTT,CASSPQGGTEAFF,-,TRBJ1-1,TRBV27,-
TGCAGCGGAACTAAACTCACGACAGGGGACTACAATGAGCAGTTCTTC,CSGTKLTTGDYNEQFF,-,TRBJ2-1,TRBV29-1,TRBD1